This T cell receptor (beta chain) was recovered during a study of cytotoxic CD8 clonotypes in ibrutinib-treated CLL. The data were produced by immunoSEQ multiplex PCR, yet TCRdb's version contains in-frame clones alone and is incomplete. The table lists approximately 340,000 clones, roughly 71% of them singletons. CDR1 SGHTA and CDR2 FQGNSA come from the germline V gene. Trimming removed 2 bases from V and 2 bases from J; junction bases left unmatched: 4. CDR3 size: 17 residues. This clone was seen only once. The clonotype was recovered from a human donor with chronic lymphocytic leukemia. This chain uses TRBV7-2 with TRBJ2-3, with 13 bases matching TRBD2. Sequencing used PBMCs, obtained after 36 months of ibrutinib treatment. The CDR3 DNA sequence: TGTGCCAGCAGCTTAAGACTAGCGGGGGGTCTCACAGATACGCAGTATTTT. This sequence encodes CASSLRLAGGLTDTQYF.